Reported below is one TCR beta chain. Antigen unknown. The CDR3 runs 13 residues. Trimming stripped 8 bases from V and 5 bases from J, with 17 bases between. The data stem from a study of OX40 agonist ivuxolimab in advanced cancers. Across the whole study: Intravenous ivuxolimab at 0.01 to 10 mg/kg was given to patients every 2 weeks. A male proportion of approximately 83% was recorded, with mean age 60 years and range about 23 to 90.

The method was immunoSEQ multiplex PCR; TCRdb's version includes in-frame clones alone and lacks a portion of them. Here the sample spans 150,000 to 190,000 clones, approximately 94% being singletons. Study-wide results and limits: Expanded clones were, on average, more numerous among CD8+ T cells than CD4+. Low clonal expansion, among the lowest seen, marked partial responders at 0.1-3.0 mg/kg.

This rearrangement joins TRBV5-3 to TRBJ2-7, with D hard to call. TRBV5-3 is an open reading frame whose function is uncertain. The receptor's source is an adult with an advanced solid tumor such as melanoma, head and neck, liver or kidney cancer. The specimen comprised CD4+ or CD8+ T cells sorted from blood, sampled in a trial of the OX40 agonist ivuxolimab. The CDR3 nucleotides read TGTGCCAGCAACTCCGGGCTGGTCGACGAGCAGTACTTC. Its protein is CASNSGLVDEQYF.